This T cell receptor beta chain is drawn from a study of blood T cell repertoires in COVID-19. Assay used: immunoSEQ multiplex PCR; TCRdb lists only in-frame clones, some missing. The sample shows approximately 140,000 clones, around nine tenths of them seen only once. This clone appeared a few times. The junction had 4 bases not matched to a gene; V was cut back by 2 bases and J by 6 bases. Germline values: CDR1 MNHEY, CDR2 SVGEGT. There are 14 residues in the CDR3. The sequencing sample was made of peripheral blood. The clonotype comes from a man aged 50 to 59 with active or convalescent COVID-19. The V gene is TRBV6-2 or TRBV6-3, the J gene TRBJ1-3; 7 nucleotides align to TRBD1. CDR3 bases: TGTGCCAGCAGTTACGGGACAGCTTTAAACACCATATATTTT. Translated: CASSYGTALNTIYF.